The entry below describes one TCR beta chain. The antigen is not known. As it was prepared, the TCRbeta library received unique molecular identifiers. TCRdb called the PCR reads again in MiXCR, with one record for every CDR3 protein. This sample has tens of thousands of distinct CDR3 sequences; about 5.7% occur once, and the top ten carry more than 30%. The sample originates from a study of T-cell reconstitution after alpha-beta-depleted transplantation in children. Per germline, CDR1 MNHNY and CDR2 SVGAGI (reference sequence). Trimming removed 6 bases at V and 0 bases at J, with 15 bases between. The CDR3 sequence is 15 residues long. Notes on the study in general: T-cell numbers and diversity, one year after transplant, stemmed largely from T cells that were newly produced. The study reportedly traced alpha-beta T cells about two months after transplant to several hundred expanded graft clones.

This sequence originates from a female patient aged 2 to 10 who had a stem cell transplant for aplastic anemia, so the T cells may come from the graft donor. The chain couples TRBV6-6 to TRBJ2-7; a weak D match, TRBD1 (5 bases). This specimen was PBMCs, mostly from graft donor cells, taken 60 days after TCRalphabeta/CD19-depleted stem cell transplant. The CDR3 loop reads CASSPRRTISYEQYF. CDR3 nucleotides: TGTGCCAGCAGCCCTCGCCGGACAATCTCCTACGAGCAGTACTTC.